These 9 T cell receptor beta chains came from one sample sequenced in a study of OX40 agonist ivuxolimab in advanced cancers. TCRdb keeps only in-frame clones here, not all; method: immunoSEQ multiplex PCR. This sample yields some 60,000 clones, of which approximately 86% are seen a single time; 1.1% belongs to the top ten. Sequencing was performed on CD4+ or CD8+ T cells sorted from blood, taken in a trial of the OX40 agonist ivuxolimab. The origin of the receptors is an adult with an advanced solid tumor such as melanoma, head and neck, liver or kidney cancer.

The chain joins TRBV15 to TRBJ2-2, with TRBD1 matching over 7 bases. J gave up 4 bases and V 7 bases, and 6 bases lay outside the gene matches. The germline CDR1 and CDR2 sequences are LNHNV and YYDKDF (reference sequence). The CDR3 length is 14 residues. Here the CDR3 DNA reads TGTGCCACCAAGGGACAGCCACTCACCGGGGAGCTGTTTTTT. This codes for CATKGQPLTGELFF.

CDR3: CASSLPTPLGNTIYF. CDR3 DNA sequence: TGTGCCAGCAGTTTACCTACCCCCCTCGGAAACACCATATATTTT. The chain is built from TRBV28 and TRBJ1-3; D unclear. The CDR3 covers 15 residues. The V gene's germline CDR1 is MDHEN and CDR2 SYDVKM. Trimming cost V 2 bases and J 4 bases, with 12 bases left between them.

CDR3 nucleotide sequence: TGCGCCAGCAGCTTGGATTCCGGGGTGAGCACCGGGGAGCTGTTTTTT. Its translation is CASSLDSGVSTGELFF. V and J are TRBV5-1 and TRBJ2-2; perhaps TRBD2 as D (5 bases). V gave up 0 bases and J gave up 4 bases, with 13 bases separating them. Germline assignment: CDR1 SGHRS and CDR2 YFSETQ. CDR3 length: 16 residues.

Only one count was recorded for this clone. The chain is built from TRBV5-4 and TRBJ2-1, with TRBD2 matching 9 bases. CDR1 is SGHNT and CDR2 is YYREEE in the germline V gene (reference sequence). With 0 bases clipped from V and 10 bases from J, the junction kept 2 bases outside the gene matches. There are 13 residues in the CDR3. CDR3 region: CASSLEREDEQFF. CDR3 nucleotide sequence: TGTGCCAGCAGCTTGGAGCGGGAGGACGAGCAGTTCTTC.

This chain connects TRBV29-1 to TRBJ2-4; 7 positions agree with TRBD2. Germline V gene data show CDR1 as SQVTM and CDR2 as ANQGSEA. With V trimmed by 7 bases and J by 7 bases, 19 bases remained unmatched. This CDR3 region has 16 residues. CDR3 region: CSGRGTGGSLGNIQYF. For the CDR3, the DNA is TGCAGCGGGCGGGGGACTGGCGGGAGCCTCGGGAACATTCAGTACTTC.

The rearrangement joins TRBV5-1 to TRBJ2-1; 9 positions match TRBD2. J lost 8 bases, V lost 4 bases, and 10 bases had no gene match. Germline V gives CDR1 SGHRS, CDR2 YFSETQ. This CDR3 has 15 residues. The CDR3 region is CASSPASGAQDEQFF. The CDR3 DNA is TGCGCCAGCAGCCCGGCTAGCGGGGCCCAGGATGAGCAGTTCTTC.

The chain has TRBV5-6 and TRBJ1-1; TRBD1 might be the D (5 bases). The CDR3 runs to 15 residues. V shed 4 bases and J shed 0 bases, with 13 bases lying between them. The V gene's germline CDR1 is SGHDT and CDR2 YYEEEE. The CDR3 DNA reads as TGTGCCAGCAGCCAGGAGGCGACAGTGAACACTGAAGCTTTCTTT. This codes for CASSQEATVNTEAFF.

The V gene is TRBV5-6, the J gene TRBJ2-5; TRBD2 is a possible D gene (7 bases). V lost 3 bases and J 0 bases, leaving 15 bases between the germline ends. The CDR3 contains 16 residues. The V gene's germline CDR1 is SGHDT and CDR2 YYEEEE. CDR3 amino acids: CASSYGLGGYQETQYF. CDR3 in DNA: TGTGCCAGCAGCTACGGACTAGGGGGGTACCAAGAGACCCAGTACTTC.

The rearrangement links TRBV6-1 to TRBJ2-3; 7 bases are a match to TRBD1. The CDR3 spans 13 residues. V shed 3 bases and J 5 bases; nucleotides not matched to a gene: 2. CDR1 and CDR2 from the germline V gene are MNHNS and SASEGT. The CDR3 nucleotides are TGTGCCAGCAGTGAGCAGGGGGTAGATACGCAGTATTTT. Translation: CASSEQGVDTQYF.